One and the same sample provided the 5 T cell receptor beta chains below, sequenced in a study of cytotoxic CD8 clonotypes in ibrutinib-treated CLL. Clones were sequenced by immunoSEQ multiplex PCR, and TCRdb holds only the in-frame ones, with some missing. The sample has 130,000 or so clones; approximately 77% are singletons. Specimen: PBMCs, collected after 12 months of ibrutinib treatment. The receptors come from a human donor with chronic lymphocytic leukemia.

The chain recombines TRBV9 with TRBJ2-2; 10 nucleotides agree with TRBD1. Per the germline V gene, CDR1 is SGDLS and CDR2 is YYNGEE. V was pared by 5 bases and J by 6 bases, with 4 bases of the junction left unmatched. The length of the CDR3 is 14 residues. CDR3 sequence (DNA): TGTGCCAGCAGTGGGACAGGGGTTTCCGGGGAGCTGTTTTTT. It translates to CASSGTGVSGELFF.

The V call is TRBV19, the J call TRBJ2-7; the D call may be TRBD1 or TRBD2 (5 bases each). This CDR3 has 14 amino acids. CDR1 and CDR2 from the germline V gene are LNHDA and SQIVND (reference sequence). V dropped 4 bases and J dropped 4 bases, with 14 bases sitting between them. The CDR3 reads CASSTGTYGYEQYF. The CDR3 nucleotides read TGTGCCAGTAGTACAGGGACGTACGGTTACGAGCAGTACTTC.

CDR3 bases: TGTGCCTGGAAAATCGGGACAGGGGGATCCAACGAGCAGTACTTC. It encodes CAWKIGTGGSNEQYF. The chain joins TRBV30 to TRBJ2-7, with 11 nucleotides matching TRBD1. The CDR3 loop spans 15 amino acids. Germline V CDR1 and CDR2: GTSNPN, SVGIG (reference sequence). V was clipped by 4 bases and J by 5 bases; unmatched bases: 10.

The sample holds a few counts of this clone. CDR3 in DNA: TGTGCCAGCAAACCAGGGGGGGGTAGGACTGAAGCTTTCTTT. Its translation: CASKPGGGRTEAFF. The chain carries TRBV28 and TRBJ1-1, with 7 bases fitting TRBD1. CDR3 length: 14 residues. Germline V gene sequence: CDR1 MDHEN, CDR2 SYDVKM. With 7 bases clipped from V and 5 bases from J, the junction kept 10 bases outside the gene matches. The full variable domain, with the rest looked up from reference TRBV28 and TRBJ1-1, is DVKVTQSSRYLVKRTGEKVFLECVQDMDHENMFWYRQDPGLGLRLIYFSYDVKMKEKGDIPEGYSVSREKKERFSLILESASTNQTSMYLCASKPGGGRTEAFFGQGTRLTVV.

CDR3 residues: CASSSPGQTTQQYF. Here the CDR3 DNA reads TGTGCCAGCAGTAGCCCGGGACAGACTACGCAGCAGTACTTC. The chain uses TRBV28 and TRBJ2-7; 7 bases are shared with TRBD1. Germline V gene sequence: CDR1 MDHEN, CDR2 SYDVKM. The trim removed 5 bases at V and 8 bases at J, leaving 12 bases unmatched. The CDR3 is 14 amino acids.